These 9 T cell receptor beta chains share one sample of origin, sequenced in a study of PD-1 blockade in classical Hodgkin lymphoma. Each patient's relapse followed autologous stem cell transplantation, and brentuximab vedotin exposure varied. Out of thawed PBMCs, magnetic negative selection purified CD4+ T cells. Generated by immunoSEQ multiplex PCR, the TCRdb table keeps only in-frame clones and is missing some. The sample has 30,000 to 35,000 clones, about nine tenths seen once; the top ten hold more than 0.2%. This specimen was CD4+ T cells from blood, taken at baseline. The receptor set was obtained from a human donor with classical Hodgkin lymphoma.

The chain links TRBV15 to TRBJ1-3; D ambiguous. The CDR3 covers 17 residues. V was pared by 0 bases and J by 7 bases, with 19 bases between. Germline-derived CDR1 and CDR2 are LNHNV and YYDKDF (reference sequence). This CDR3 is CATSRDLSSRASNTIYF. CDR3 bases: TGTGCCACCAGCAGAGATCTGAGCAGCCGGGCGTCGAACACCATATATTTT.

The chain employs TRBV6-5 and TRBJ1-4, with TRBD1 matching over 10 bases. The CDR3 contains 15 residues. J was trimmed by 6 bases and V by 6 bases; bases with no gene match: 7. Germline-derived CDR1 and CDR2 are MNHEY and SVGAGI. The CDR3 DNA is TGTGCCAGCAGGACGACAGGGGGCGTGGATGAAAAACTGTTTTTT. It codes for CASRTTGGVDEKLFF.

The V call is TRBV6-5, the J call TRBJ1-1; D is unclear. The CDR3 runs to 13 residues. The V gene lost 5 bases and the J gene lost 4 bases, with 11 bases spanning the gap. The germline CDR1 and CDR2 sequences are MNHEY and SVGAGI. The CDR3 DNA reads TGTGCCAGCAGTCCTAGGGAGTTCACTGAAGCTTTCTTT. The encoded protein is CASSPREFTEAFF.

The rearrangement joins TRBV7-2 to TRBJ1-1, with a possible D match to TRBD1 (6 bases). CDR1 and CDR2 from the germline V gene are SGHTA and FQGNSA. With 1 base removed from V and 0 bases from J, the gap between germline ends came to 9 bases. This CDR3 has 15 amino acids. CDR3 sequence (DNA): TGTGCCAGCAGCTTAGGGACAGATATGAACACTGAAGCTTTCTTT. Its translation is CASSLGTDMNTEAFF. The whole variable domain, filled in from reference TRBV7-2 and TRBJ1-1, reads GAGVSQSPSNKVTEKGKDVELRCDPISGHTALYWYRQSLGQGLEFLIYFQGNSAPDKSGLPSDRFSAERTGGSVSTLTIQRTQQEDSAVYLCASSLGTDMNTEAFFGQGTRLTVV.

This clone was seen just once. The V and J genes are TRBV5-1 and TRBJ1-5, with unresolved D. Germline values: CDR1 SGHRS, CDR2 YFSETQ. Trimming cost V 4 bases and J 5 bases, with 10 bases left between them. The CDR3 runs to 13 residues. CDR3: CASSAGSDQPQHF. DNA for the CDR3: TGCGCCAGCAGCGCGGGTAGTGATCAGCCCCAGCATTTT.

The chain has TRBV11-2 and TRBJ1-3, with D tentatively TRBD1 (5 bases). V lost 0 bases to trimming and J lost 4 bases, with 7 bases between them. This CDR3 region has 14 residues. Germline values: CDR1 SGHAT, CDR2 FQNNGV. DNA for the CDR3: TGTGCCAGCAGCTTAGAGAGGGGCGGAAACACCATATATTTT. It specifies CASSLERGGNTIYF.

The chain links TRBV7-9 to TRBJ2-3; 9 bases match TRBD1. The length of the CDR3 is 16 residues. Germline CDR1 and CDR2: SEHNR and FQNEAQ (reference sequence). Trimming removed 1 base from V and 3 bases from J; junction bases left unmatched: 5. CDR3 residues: CASSLDPGQGTDTQYF. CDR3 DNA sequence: TGTGCCAGCAGCTTAGATCCCGGACAGGGGACAGATACGCAGTATTTT.

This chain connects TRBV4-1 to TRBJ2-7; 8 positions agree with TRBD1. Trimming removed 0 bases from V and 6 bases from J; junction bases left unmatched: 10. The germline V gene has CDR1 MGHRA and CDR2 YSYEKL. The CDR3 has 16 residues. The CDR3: CASSQERARTGIEQYF. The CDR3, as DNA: TGCGCCAGCAGCCAAGAAAGAGCCCGGACAGGGATCGAGCAGTACTTC.

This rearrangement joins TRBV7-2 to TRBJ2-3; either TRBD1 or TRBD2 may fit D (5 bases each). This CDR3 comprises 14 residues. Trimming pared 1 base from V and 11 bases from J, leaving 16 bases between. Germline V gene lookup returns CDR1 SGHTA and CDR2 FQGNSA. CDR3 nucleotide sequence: TGTGCCAGCAGCTTAGGGGGGACCCTCCGGGGGCAGTATTTT. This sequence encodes CASSLGGTLRGQYF.